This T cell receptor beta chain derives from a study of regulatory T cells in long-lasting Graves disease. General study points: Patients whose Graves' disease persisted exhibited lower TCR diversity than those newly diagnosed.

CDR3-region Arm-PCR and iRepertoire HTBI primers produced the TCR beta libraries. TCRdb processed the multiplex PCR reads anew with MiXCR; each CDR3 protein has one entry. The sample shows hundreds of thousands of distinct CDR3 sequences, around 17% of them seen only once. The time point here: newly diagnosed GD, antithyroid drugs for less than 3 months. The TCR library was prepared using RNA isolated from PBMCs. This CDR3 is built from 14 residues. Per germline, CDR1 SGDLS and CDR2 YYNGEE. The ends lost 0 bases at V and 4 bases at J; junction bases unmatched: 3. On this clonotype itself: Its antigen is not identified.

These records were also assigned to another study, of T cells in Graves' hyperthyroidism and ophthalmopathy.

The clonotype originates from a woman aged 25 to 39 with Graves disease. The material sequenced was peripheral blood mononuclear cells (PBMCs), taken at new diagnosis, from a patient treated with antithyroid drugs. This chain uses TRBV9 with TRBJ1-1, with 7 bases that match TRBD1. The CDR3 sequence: CASSVAGTATEAFF. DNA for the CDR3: TGTGCCAGCAGCGTAGCCGGGACAGCCACTGAAGCTTTCTTT.